The T cell receptor (beta chain) under discussion was sequenced for a study of CXCR3-negative and CXCR3-positive naive CD8 T cells. Overall study: There were 140 million or so TRB reads altogether, and each library had about 1.5 +/- 0.3 million of them. Study outcomes and limitations: Cryopreserved cells showed partially decreased CXCR3 expression, and most assays used fresh PBMCs. Memory cells differed in TRBV-TRBJ usage, but naive CXCR3-negative and CXCR3-positive cells had similar usage. In CXCR3-positive naive cells, the TRB CDR3s were more hydrophobic than in CXCR3-negative naive cells. For memory CD8+ cells diversity was much lower, but both naive subsets had comparably high diversity.

The CDR3 is 18 amino acids. The germline V gene has CDR1 KGHDR and CDR2 SFDVKD. As regards this clonotype: Its specificity is not known.

The authors made the TRB cDNA libraries by 5' RACE using UMI labels. TCRdb reanalyzed the 5' RACE reads, giving one entry per CDR3 protein sequence and no DNA. Its table records 60,000 to 70,000 distinct CDR3 sequences. The chain combines TRBV24-1 with TRBJ2-3. The receptor was derived from a human donor in good health. Some clones in this sample may be carry-over from other donors' samples. Sequences were obtained from naive CXCR3+ CD8+ T cells from blood. Regarding subset: CD45RO-CCR7+CD27+CD95- naive CD8+ T cells expressing CXCR3 (TNR3+). Here the CDR3 reads CATRQRISTDQSTDTQYF.